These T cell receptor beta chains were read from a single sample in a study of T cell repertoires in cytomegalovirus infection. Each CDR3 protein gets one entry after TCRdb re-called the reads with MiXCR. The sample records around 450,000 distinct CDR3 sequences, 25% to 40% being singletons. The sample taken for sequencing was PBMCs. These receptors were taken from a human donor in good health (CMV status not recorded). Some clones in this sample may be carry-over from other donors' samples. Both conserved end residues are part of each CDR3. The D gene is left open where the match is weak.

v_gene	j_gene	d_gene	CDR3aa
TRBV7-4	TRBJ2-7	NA	CASSLGVAYHYF
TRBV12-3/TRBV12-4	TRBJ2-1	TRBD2	CASSLTAGGLSYNEQFF
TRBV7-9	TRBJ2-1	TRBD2	CASSPRRTSGGANRDEQFF
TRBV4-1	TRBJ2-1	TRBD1	CASSHNPRDRRYNEQFF
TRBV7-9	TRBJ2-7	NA	CASSPTSLVEQYF
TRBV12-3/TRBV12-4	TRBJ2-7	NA	CASSPNSYEQYF
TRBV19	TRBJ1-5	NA	CASRVGIGNQPPHF
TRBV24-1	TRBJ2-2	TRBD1	CATSDPKQGAWNTGELFF
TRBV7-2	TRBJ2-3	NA	CASSSTDTDTQYF
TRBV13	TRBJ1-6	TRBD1	CASSRGQGAFGNSPLHF
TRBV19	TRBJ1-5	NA	CASSTQGSFQPQHF
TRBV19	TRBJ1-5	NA	CASNDRPLNQPQHF
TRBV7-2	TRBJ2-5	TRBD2	CASSLGGTSQETQYF
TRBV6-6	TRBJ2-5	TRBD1	CASSYSGTGKQMRLGETQYF
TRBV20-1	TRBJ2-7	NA	CSAGIWEGGYEQYF
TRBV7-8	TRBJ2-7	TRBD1	CASSWDRGGGEQYF
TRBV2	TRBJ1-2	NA	CASSPPTALANYGYTF
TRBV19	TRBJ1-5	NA	CASSMSGMRSNQPQHF
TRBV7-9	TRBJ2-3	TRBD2	CASSSRGGMTDTQYF
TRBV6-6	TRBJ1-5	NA	CASSYSSGSFNQPQHF
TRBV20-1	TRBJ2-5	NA	CSPLGKETQYF
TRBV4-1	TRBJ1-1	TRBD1	CASSQVGQGAFF
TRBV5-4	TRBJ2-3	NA	CASSSRTASTDTQYF
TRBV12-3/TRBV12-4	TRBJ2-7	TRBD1	CASSPRQGVNEQYF
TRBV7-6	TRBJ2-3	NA	CASASGVNTQYF
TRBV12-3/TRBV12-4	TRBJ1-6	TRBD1	CASTRQGHSPLHF
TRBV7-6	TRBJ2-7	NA	CASSLAQGGIYEQYF
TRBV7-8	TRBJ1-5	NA	CASSLGGLNQPQHF
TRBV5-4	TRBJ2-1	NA	CASSRLADGNEQFF
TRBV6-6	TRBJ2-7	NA	CASSYVPRREQYF
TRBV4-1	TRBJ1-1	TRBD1	CASSPLGQGLVNTEAFF
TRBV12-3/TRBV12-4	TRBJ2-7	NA	CASSTPGAPYEQYF
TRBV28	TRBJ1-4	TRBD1	CASSFSKGQGANEKLFF
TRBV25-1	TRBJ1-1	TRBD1	CASTAGQGEIRSYTEAFF
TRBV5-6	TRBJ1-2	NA	CARSLEGGYGYTF
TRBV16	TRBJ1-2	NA	CASSQNREFGGYTF
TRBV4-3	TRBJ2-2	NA	CASSQASANTGELFF
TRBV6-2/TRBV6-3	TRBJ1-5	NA	CSSSYLESNQPQHF
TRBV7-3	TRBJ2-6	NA	CASSLGPHSGANVLTF
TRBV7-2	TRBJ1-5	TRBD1	CASSEDRAVQPQHF
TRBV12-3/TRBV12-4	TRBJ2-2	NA	CASSLGQGSTGELFF
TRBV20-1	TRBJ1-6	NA	CSAQEMEAEGSPLHF
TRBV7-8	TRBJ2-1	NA	CASFPRGQAYNEQFF
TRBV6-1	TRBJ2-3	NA	CASTPGTSTDTQYF
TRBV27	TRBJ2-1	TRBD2	CASSGTSGGEHEQFF
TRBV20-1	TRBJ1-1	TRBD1	CSARAMDRGKRAFF
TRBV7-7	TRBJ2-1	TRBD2	CASSPGRNNEQFF
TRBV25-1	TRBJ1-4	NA	CASSESGLGEKLFF
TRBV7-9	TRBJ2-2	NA	CASSLVPAPLLPGELFF
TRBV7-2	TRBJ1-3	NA	CASSLASGPGNTIYF
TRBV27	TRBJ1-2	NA	CASSTLDGYGYTF